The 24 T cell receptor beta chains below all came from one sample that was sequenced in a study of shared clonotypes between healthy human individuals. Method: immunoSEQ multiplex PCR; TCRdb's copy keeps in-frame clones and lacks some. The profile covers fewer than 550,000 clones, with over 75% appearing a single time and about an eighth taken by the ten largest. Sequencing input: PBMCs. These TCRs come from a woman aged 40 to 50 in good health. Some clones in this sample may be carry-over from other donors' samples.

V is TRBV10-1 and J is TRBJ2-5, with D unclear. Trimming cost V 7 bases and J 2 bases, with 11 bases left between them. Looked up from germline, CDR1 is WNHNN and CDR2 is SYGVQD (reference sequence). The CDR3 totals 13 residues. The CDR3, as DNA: TGCGCCAGCAACGAACAGAGGCAAGAGACCCAGTACTTC. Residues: CASNEQRQETQYF.

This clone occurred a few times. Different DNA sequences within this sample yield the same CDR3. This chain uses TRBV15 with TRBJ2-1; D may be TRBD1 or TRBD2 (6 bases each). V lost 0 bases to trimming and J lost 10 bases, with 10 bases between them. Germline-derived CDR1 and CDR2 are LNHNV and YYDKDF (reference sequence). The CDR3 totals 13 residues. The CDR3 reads CATSRDRGREQFF. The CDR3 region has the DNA TGTGCCACCAGCAGAGATCGGGGGCGAGAGCAGTTCTTC.

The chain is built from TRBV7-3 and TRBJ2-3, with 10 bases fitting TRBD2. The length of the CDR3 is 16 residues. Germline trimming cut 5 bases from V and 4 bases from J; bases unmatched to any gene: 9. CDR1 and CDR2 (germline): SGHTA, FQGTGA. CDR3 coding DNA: TGTGCCAGCAGCACAGGGGCTAGCGGGAGCCCAGATACGCAGTATTTT. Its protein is CASSTGASGSPDTQYF.

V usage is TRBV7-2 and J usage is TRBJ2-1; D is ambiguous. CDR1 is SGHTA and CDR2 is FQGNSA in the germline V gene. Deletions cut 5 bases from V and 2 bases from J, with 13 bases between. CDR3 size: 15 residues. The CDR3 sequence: CASSPFEGPYNEQFF. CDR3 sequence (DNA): TGTGCCAGCAGCCCCTTCGAAGGCCCCTACAATGAGCAGTTCTTC.

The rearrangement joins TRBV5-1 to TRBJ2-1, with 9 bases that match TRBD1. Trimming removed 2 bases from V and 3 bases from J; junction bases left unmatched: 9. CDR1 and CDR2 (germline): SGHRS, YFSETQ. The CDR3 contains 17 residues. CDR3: CASSFLFDRGVYNEQFF. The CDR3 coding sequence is TGCGCCAGCAGCTTCCTATTCGACAGGGGGGTCTACAATGAGCAGTTCTTC.

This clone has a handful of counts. CDR3 bases: TGTGCCAGCAGCCCAGGCCGGGGTATGAACACCGGGGAGCTGTTTTTT. Translating gives CASSPGRGMNTGELFF. V and J are TRBV5-4 and TRBJ2-2; possibly TRBD2 for D (5 bases). Trimming removed 4 bases from V and 1 base from J, with 14 bases in between. Germline CDR1 SGHNT, CDR2 YYREEE (reference sequence). The CDR3 spans 16 residues.

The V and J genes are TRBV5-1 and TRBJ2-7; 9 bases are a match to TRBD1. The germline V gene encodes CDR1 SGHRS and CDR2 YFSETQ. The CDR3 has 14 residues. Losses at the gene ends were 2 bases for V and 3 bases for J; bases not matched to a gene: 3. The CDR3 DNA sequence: TGCGCCAGCAGCTTTAGACAGGGGGGCTACGAGCAGTACTTC. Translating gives CASSFRQGGYEQYF.

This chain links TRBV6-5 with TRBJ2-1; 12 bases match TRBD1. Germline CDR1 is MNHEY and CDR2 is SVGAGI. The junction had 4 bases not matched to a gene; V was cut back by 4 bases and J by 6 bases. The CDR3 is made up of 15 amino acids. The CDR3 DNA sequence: TGTGCCAGCAGTTCGGGACAGGGGGCGAGCAATGAGCAGTTCTTC. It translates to CASSSGQGASNEQFF.

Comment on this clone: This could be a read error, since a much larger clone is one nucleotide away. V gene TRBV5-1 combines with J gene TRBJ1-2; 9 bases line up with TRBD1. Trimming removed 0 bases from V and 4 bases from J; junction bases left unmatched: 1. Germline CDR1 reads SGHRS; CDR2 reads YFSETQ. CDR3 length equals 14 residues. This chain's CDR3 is CASSLGTGAYGYTF. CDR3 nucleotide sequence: TGCGCCAGCAGCTTGGGGACAGGGGCCTATGGCTACACCTTC. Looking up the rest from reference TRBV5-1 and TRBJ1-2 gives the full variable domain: KAGVTQTPRYLIKTRGQQVTLSCSPISGHRSVSWYQQTPGQGLQFLFEYFSETQRNKGNFPGRFSGRQFSNSRSEMNVSTLELGDSALYLCASSLGTGAYGYTFGSGTRLTVV.

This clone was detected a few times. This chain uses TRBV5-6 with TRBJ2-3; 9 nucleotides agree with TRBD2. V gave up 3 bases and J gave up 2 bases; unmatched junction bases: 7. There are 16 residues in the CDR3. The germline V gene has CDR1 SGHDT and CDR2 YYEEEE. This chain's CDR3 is CASSSPSGKATDTQYF. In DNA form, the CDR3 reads TGTGCCAGCAGCTCACCTAGCGGGAAGGCCACAGATACGCAGTATTTT.

The CDR3 reads CASSLLGNQETQYF. CDR3 coding DNA: TGCGCCAGCAGCTTGCTCGGGAACCAAGAGACCCAGTACTTC. This rearrangement joins TRBV5-1 to TRBJ2-5, with D perhaps TRBD2 (5 bases). This CDR3 is 14 amino acids long. Germline lookup yields CDR1 SGHRS and CDR2 YFSETQ. V shed 1 base and J shed 0 bases, with 7 bases lying between them.

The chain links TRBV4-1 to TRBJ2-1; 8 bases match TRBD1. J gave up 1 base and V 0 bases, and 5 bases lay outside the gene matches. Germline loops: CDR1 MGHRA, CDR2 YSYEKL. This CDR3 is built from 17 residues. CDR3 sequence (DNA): TGCGCCAGCAGCCAAGATAAAGGGGACAGGTCCTACAATGAGCAGTTCTTC. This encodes CASSQDKGDRSYNEQFF.

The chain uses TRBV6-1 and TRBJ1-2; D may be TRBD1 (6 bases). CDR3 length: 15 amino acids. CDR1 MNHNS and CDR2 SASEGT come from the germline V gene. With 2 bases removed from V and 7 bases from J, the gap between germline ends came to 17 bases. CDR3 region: CASSELGGRLGGYTF. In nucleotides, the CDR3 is TGTGCCAGCAGTGAATTAGGGGGACGATTGGGTGGCTACACCTTC.

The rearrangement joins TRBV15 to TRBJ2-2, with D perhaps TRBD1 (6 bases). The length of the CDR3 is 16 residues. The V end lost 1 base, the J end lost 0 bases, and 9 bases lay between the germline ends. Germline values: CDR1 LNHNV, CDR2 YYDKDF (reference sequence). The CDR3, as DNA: TGTGCCACCAGCAGAGCCGGGACACCGAACACCGGGGAGCTGTTTTTT. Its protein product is CATSRAGTPNTGELFF. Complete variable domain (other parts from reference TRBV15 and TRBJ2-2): DAMVIQNPRYQVTQFGKPVTLSCSQTLNHNVMYWYQQKSSQAPKLLFHYYDKDFNNEADTPDNFQSRRPNTSFCFLDIRSPGLGDTAMYLCATSRAGTPNTGELFFGEGSRLTVL.

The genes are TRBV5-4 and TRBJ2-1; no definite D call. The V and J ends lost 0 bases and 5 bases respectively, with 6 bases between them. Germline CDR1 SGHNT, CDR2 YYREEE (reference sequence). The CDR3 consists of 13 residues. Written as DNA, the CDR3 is TGTGCCAGCAGCTTGGTTGCAAACAATGAGCAGTTCTTC. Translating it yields CASSLVANNEQFF. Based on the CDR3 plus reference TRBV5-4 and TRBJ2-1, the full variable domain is ETGVTQSPTHLIKTRGQQVTLRCSSQSGHNTVSWYQQALGQGPQFIFQYYREEENGRGNFPPRFSGLQFPNYSSELNVNALELDDSALYLCASSLVANNEQFFGPGTRLTVL.

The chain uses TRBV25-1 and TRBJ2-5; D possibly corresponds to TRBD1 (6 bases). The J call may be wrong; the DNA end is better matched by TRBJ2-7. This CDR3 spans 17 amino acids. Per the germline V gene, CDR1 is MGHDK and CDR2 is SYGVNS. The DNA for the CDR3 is TGTGCCAGCAGTGAAACAGGGACCATCCGAGGCGCCTACGAGCAGTACTTC. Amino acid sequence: CASSETGTIRGAYEQYF.

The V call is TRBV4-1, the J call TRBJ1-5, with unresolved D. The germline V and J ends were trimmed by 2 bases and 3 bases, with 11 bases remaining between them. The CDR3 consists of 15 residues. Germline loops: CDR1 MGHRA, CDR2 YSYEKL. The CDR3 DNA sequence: TGCGCCAGCAGCCAAAGGGCTACGTTCAATCAGCCCCAGCATTTT. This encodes CASSQRATFNQPQHF.

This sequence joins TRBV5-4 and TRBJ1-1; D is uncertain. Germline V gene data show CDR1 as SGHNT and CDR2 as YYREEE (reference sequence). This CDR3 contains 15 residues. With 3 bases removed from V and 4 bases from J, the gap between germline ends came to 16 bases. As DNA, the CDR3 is TGTGCCAGCAGCTCGCCCCCAGCATTATCCACTGAAGCTTTCTTT. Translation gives CASSSPPALSTEAFF.

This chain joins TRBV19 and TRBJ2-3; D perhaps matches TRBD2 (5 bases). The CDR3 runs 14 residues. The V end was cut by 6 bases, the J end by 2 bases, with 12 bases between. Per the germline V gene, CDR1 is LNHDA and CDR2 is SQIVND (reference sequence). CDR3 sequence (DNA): TGTGCCAGTAGACCGGACTTCGTCACAGATACGCAGTATTTT. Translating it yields CASRPDFVTDTQYF.

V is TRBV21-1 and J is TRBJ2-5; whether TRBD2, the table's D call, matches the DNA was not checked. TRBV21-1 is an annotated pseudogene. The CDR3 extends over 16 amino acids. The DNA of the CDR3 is TGTGCCAGCAGCGAGACTAGCGGGAGTTTTCAAGAGACCCAGTACTTC. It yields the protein CASSETSGSFQETQYF.

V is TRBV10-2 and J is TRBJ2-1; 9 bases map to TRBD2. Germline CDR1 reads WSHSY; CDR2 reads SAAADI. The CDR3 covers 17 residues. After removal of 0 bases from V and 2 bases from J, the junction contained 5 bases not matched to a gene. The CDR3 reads CASSESRLAEPYNEQFF. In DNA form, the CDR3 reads TGCGCCAGCAGTGAGTCGAGACTAGCGGAGCCCTACAATGAGCAGTTCTTC.

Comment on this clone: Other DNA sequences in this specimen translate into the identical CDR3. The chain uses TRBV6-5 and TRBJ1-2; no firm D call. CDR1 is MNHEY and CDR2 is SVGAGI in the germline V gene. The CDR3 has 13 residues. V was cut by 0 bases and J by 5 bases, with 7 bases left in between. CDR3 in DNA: TGTGCCAGCAGTTACTCGAGAGGGTATGGCTACACCTTC. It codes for CASSYSRGYGYTF.

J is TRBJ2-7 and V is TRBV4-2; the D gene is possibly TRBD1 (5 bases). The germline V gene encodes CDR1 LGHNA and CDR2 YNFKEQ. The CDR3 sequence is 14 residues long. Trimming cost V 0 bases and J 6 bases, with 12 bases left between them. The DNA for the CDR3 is TGTGCCAGCAGCCAAGAGGACACCTCTCGCGAGCAGTACTTC. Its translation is CASSQEDTSREQYF.

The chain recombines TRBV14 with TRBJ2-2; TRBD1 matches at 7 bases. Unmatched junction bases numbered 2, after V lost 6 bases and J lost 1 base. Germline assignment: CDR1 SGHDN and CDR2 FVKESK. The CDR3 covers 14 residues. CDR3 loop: CASRRQGNTGELFF. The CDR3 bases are TGTGCCAGCAGAAGACAGGGGAACACCGGGGAGCTGTTTTTT.